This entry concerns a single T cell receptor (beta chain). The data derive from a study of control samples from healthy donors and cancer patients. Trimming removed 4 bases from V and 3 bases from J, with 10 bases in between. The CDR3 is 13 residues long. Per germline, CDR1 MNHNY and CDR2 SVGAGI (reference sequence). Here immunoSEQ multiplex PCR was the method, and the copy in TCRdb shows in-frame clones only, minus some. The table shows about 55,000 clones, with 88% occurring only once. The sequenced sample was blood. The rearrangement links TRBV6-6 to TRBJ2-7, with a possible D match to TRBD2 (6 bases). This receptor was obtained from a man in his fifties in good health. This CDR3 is CASSWEVHYEQYF. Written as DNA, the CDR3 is TGTGCCAGCAGTTGGGAGGTTCACTACGAGCAGTACTTC.